This T cell receptor beta chain stems from a study of CD8+ T cells in alopecia areata. General study results and limits: During tofacitinib treatment, many expanded lesional clones remained in scalp and blood.

Regarding treatment: oral pan-JAK inhibitor, 5-10 mg twice daily. cDNA prepared by RNA extraction and subsequent reverse transcription served as the template for sequencing. TCRdb's table, derived via immunoSEQ multiplex PCR, lists solely in-frame clones and lacks some. The sample gives about 220,000 clones, about three fifths of which show up once; approximately 1.4% is in the top ten. In the case of this clone: Its specificity is not known.

V was pared by 0 bases and J by 4 bases, with 10 bases between. This CDR3 spans 14 amino acids. The germline gives CDR1 SGHDT, CDR2 YYEEEE. The chain combines TRBV5-6 with TRBJ1-2; tentative D call: TRBD1 (6 bases). The receptor was derived from a human donor with alopecia areata. The specimen was CD4+ T cells sorted from blood, collected at week 4, from a patient treated with tofacitinib. CDR3 residues: CASSLGQGTYGYTF. The DNA of the CDR3 is TGTGCCAGCAGCTTGGGGCAGGGGACCTATGGCTACACCTTC.